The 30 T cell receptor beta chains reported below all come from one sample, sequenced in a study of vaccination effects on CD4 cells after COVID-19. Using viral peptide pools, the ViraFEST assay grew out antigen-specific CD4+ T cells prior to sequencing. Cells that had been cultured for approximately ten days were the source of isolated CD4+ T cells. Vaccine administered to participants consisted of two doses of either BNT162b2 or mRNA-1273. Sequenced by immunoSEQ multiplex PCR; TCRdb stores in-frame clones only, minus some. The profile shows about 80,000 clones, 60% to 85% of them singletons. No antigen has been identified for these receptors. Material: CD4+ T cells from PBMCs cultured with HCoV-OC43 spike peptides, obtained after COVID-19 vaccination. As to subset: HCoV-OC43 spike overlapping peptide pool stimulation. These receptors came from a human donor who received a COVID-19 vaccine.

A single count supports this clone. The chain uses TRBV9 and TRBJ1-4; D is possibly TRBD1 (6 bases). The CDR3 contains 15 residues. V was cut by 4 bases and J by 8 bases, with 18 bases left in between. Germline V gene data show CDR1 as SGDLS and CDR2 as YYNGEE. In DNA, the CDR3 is TGTGCCAGCAGCACCTCAGGGGCCACCCCGGAAAAACTGTTTTTT. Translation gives CASSTSGATPEKLFF.

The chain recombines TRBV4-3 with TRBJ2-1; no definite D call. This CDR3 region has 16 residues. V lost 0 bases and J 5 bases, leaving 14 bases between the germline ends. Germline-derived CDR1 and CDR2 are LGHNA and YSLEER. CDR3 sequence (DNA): TGCGCCAGCAGCCAAGATCCCCTCCGACCAAACAATGAGCAGTTCTTC. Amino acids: CASSQDPLRPNNEQFF.

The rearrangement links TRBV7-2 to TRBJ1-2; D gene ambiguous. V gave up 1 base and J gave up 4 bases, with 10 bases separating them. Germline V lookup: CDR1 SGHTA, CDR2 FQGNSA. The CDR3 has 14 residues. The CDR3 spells CASSLEAVSYGYTF. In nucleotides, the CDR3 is TGTGCCAGCAGCTTAGAAGCGGTTTCCTATGGCTACACCTTC.

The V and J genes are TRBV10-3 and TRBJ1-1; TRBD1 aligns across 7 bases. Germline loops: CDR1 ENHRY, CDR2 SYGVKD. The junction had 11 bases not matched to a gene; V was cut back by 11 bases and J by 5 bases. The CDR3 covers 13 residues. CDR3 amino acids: CAVQGTALTEAFF. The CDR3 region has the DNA TGTGCCGTCCAAGGGACAGCACTAACTGAAGCTTTCTTT.

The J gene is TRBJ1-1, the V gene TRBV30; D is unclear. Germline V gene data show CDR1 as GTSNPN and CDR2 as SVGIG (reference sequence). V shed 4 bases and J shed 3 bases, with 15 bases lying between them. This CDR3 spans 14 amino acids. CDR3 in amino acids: CAWTHGRRDTEAFF. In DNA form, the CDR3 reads TGTGCCTGGACCCATGGCAGGCGAGACACTGAAGCTTTCTTT.

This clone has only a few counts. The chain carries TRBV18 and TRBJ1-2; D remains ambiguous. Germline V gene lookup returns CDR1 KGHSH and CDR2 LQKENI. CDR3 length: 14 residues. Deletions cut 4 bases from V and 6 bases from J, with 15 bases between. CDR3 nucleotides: TGTGCCAGCTCACGGCTCCATGAGGGCGATGGCTACACCTTC. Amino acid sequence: CASSRLHEGDGYTF. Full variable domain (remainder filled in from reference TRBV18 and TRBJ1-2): NAGVMQNPRHLVRRRGQEARLRCSPMKGHSHVYWYRQLPEEGLKFMVYLQKENIIDESGMPKERFSAEFPKEGPSILRIQQVVRGDSAAYFCASSRLHEGDGYTFGSGTRLTVV.

The CDR3 nucleotides read TGTGCCAGCAGTTCTACCACGGGACAGCGTAATGAAAAACTGTTTTTT. Encoded protein: CASSSTTGQRNEKLFF. The chain joins TRBV6-6 to TRBJ1-4, with 7 bases identical to TRBD1. The CDR3 contains 16 residues. Germline CDR1 MNHNY, CDR2 SVGAGI (reference sequence). V shed 4 bases and J 4 bases; nucleotides not matched to a gene: 9.

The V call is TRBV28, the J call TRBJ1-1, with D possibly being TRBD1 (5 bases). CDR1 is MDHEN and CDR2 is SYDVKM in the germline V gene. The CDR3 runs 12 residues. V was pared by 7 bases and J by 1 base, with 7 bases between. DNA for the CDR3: TGTGCCAGCAACAGGCCGAACACTGAAGCTTTCTTT. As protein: CASNRPNTEAFF.

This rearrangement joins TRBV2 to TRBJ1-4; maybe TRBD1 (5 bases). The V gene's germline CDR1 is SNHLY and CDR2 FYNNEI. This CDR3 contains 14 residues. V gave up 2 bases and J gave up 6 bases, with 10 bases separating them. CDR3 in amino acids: CASSELTVDEKLFF. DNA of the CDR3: TGTGCCAGCAGTGAATTGACAGTTGATGAAAAACTGTTTTTT.

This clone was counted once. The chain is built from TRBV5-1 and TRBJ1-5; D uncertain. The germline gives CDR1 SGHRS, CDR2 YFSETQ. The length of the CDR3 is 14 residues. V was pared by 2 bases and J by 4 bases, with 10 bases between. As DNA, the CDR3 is TGCGCCAGCAGCTTAGTCCCTGAAAATCAGCCCCAGCATTTT. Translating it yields CASSLVPENQPQHF.

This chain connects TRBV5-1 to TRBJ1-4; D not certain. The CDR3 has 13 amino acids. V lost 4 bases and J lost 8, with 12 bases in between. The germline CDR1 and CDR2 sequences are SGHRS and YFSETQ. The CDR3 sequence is CASSPGILEKLFF. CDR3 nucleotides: TGCGCCAGCAGCCCCGGCATCCTCGAAAAACTGTTTTTT.

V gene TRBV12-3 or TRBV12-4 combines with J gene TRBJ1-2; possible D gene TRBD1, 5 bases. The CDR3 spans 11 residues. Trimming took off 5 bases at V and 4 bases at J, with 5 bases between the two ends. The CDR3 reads CASSQGYGYTF. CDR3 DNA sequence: TGTGCCAGCAGTCAGGGCTATGGCTACACCTTC.

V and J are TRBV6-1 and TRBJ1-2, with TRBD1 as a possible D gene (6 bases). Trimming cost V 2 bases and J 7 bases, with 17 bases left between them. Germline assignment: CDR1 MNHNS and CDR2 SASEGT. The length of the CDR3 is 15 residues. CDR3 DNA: TGTGCCAGCAGTGAAATGGGTGGGCAGGGGCTTGGCTACACCTTC. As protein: CASSEMGGQGLGYTF.

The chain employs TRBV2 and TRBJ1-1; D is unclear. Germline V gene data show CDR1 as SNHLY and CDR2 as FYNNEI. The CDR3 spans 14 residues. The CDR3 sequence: CATGPFGQNTEAFF. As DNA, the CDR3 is TGTGCAACCGGTCCCTTTGGGCAGAACACTGAAGCTTTCTTT.

The CDR3 here is CATSKGRDPLSTYTQYF. CDR3 DNA sequence: TGTGCCACCAGCAAGGGCCGGGACCCGCTTTCCACCTATACGCAGTATTTT. This rearrangement joins TRBV15 to TRBJ2-3; D assignment may be TRBD1 or TRBD2 (5 bases each). The germline V and J ends were trimmed by 4 bases and 7 bases, with 24 bases remaining between them. The germline V gene encodes CDR1 LNHNV and CDR2 YYDKDF (reference sequence). This CDR3 has 17 residues.

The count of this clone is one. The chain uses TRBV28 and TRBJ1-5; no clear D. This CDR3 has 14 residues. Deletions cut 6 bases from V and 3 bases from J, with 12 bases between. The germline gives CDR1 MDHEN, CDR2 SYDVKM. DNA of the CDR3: TGTGCCAGCAGGCCGACTGGGGACAATCAGCCCCAGCATTTT. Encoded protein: CASRPTGDNQPQHF.

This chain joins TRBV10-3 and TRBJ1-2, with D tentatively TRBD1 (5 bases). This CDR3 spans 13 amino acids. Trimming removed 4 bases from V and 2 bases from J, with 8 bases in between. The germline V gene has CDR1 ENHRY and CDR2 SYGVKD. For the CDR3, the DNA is TGTGCCATCAGTGTGACAGAGAACTATGGCTACACCTTC. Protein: CAISVTENYGYTF.

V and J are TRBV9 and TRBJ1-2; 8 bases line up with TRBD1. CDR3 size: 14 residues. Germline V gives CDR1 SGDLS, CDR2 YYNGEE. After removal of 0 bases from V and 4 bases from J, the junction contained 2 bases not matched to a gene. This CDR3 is CASSVGDRPYGYTF. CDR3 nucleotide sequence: TGTGCCAGCAGCGTAGGGGACAGGCCCTATGGCTACACCTTC.

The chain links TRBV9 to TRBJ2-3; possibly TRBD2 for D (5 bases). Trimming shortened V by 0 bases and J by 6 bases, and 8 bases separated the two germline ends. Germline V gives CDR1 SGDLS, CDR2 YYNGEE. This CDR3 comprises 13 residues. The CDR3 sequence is CASSVVPGDTQYF. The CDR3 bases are TGTGCCAGCAGCGTAGTGCCGGGGGATACGCAGTATTTT.

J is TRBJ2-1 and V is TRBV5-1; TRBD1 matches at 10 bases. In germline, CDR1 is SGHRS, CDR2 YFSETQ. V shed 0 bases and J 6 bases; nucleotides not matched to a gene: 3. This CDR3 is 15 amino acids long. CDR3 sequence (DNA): TGCGCCAGCAGCTTGGCGGGACAGGGGTTCAATGAGCAGTTCTTC. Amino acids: CASSLAGQGFNEQFF. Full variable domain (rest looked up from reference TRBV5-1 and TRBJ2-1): KAGVTQTPRYLIKTRGQQVTLSCSPISGHRSVSWYQQTPGQGLQFLFEYFSETQRNKGNFPGRFSGRQFSNSRSEMNVSTLELGDSALYLCASSLAGQGFNEQFFGPGTRLTVL.

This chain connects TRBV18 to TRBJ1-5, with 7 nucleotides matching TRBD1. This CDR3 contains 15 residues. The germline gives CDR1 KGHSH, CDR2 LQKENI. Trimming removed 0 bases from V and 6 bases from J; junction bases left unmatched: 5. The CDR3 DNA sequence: TGTGCCAGCTCACCACCCGGGACAGAGTCTCAGCCCCAGCATTTT. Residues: CASSPPGTESQPQHF.

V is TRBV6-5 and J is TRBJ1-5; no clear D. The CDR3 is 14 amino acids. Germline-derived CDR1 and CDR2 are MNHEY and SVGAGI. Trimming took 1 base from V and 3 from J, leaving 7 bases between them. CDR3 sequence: CASSYLGINQPQHF. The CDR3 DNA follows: TGTGCCAGCAGTTACTTGGGGATCAATCAGCCCCAGCATTTT.

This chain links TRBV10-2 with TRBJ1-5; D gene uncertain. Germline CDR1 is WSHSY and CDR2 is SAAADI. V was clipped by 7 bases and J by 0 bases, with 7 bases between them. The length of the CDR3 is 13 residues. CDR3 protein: CASTALSNQPQHF. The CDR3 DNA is TGCGCCAGCACTGCCCTTAGCAATCAGCCCCAGCATTTT.

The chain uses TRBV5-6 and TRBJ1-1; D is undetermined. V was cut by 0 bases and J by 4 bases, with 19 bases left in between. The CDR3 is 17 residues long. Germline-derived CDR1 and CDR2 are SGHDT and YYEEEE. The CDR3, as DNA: TGTGCCAGCAGCTTGGTGTATTCAGAGTTAGCGGGCACTGAAGCTTTCTTT. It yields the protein CASSLVYSELAGTEAFF. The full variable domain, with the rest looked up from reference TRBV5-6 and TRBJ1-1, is DAGVTQSPTHLIKTRGQQVTLRCSPKSGHDTVSWYQQALGQGPQFIFQYYEEEERQRGNFPDRFSGHQFPNYSSELNVNALLLGDSALYLCASSLVYSELAGTEAFFGQGTRLTVV.

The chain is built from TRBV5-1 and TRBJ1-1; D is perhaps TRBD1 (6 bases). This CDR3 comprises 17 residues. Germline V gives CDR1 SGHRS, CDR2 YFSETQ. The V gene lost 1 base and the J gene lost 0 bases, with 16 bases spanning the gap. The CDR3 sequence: CASSLYTGNVVNTEAFF. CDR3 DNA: TGCGCCAGCAGCTTGTATACAGGGAACGTTGTGAACACTGAAGCTTTCTTT.

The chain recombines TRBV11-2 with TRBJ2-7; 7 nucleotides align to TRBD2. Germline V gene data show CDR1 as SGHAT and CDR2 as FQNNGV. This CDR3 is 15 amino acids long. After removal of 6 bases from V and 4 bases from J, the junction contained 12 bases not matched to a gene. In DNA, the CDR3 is TGTGCCAGCAGGGATAGACGGCGGGGGAGTTACGAGCAGTACGTC. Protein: CASRDRRRGSYEQYV.

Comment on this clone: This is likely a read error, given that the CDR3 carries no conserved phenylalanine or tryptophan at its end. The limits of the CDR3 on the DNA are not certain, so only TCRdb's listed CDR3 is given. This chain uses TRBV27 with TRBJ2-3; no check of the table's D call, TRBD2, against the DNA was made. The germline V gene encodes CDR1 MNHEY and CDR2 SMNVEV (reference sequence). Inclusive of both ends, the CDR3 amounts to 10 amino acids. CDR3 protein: CASSLNDYEP.

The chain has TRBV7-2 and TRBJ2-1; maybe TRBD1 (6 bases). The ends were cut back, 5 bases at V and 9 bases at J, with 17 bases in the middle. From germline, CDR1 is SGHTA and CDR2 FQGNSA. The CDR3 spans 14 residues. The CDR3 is CASSQQKGVSEQFF. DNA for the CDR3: TGTGCCAGCAGCCAACAAAAGGGGGTTAGTGAGCAGTTCTTC. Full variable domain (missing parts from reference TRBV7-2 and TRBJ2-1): GAGVSQSPSNKVTEKGKDVELRCDPISGHTALYWYRQSLGQGLEFLIYFQGNSAPDKSGLPSDRFSAERTGGSVSTLTIQRTQQEDSAVYLCASSQQKGVSEQFFGPGTRLTVL.

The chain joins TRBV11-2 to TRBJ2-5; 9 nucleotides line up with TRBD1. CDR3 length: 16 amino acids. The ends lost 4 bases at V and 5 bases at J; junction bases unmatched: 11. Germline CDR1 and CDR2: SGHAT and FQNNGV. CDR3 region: CASSSRPGQGKETQYF. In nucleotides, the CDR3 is TGTGCCAGCAGCTCGAGACCGGGACAGGGAAAGGAGACCCAGTACTTC.

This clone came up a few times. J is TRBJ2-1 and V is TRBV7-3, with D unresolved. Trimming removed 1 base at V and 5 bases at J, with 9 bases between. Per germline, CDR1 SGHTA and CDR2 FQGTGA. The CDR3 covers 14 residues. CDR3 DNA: TGTGCCAGCAGCTTAAGCGTGACAAACAATGAGCAGTTCTTC. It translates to CASSLSVTNNEQFF.